This T cell receptor (beta chain) comes out of a study of T cell repertoires in cytomegalovirus infection. The wider study: Indications came from public TCR beta signatures; they pointed to CMV infection and to a matching HLA type.

V was pared by 1 base and J by 4 bases, with 8 bases between. Germline V CDR1 and CDR2: SGHTA, FQGNSA. The CDR3 runs 14 residues. Study outcomes and limitations: Adding up the frequency of public TCR beta families identified people who carried CMV plus the relevant HLA. Within the response measured ex vivo, HLA-C-restricted CMV-specific TCR beta clonotypes were dominant.

In TCRdb, the reads were re-called with MiXCR into one record per CDR3 protein. The table has 550,000 to 700,000 distinct CDR3 sequences, 40% seen once. With regard to this clonotype: Antigen unknown.

The source of this sequence is a human donor in good health (CMV status not recorded). Some clones in this sample may be carry-over from other donors' samples. The material was cultured PBMCs, obtained from culture after CMV antigen stimulation. J is TRBJ1-5 and V is TRBV7-2, with D hard to call. CDR3 sequence: CASSLEAANQPQHF. The CDR3, as DNA: TGTGCCAGCAGCTTAGAGGCAGCTAATCAGCCCCAGCATTTT.